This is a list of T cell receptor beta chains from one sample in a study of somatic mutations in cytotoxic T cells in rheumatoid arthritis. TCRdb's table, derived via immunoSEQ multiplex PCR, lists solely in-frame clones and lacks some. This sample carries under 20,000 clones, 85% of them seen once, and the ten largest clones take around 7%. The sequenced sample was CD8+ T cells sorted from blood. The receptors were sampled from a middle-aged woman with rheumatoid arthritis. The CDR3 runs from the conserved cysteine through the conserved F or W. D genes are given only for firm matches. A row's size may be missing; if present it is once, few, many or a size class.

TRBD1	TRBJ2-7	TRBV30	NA	TGTGCCTGGAGTGTCGTGGACAGGGGGCTGCACGAGCAGTACTTC	CAWSVVDRGLHEQYF
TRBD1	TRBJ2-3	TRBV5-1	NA	TGCGCCAGCAGCTCCCCCGGGACAGGGGGCCTAGATACGCAGTATTTT	CASSSPGTGGLDTQYF
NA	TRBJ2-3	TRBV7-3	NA	TGTGCCAGCAGCTTAAAAGGAGCCATTACCACAGATACGCAGTATTTT	CASSLKGAITTDTQYF
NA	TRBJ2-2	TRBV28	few	TGTGCCAGCACCTATCGTCGGGAGAGAGGGAGCCGGGGAGCTGTTTTT	CASTYRRERGSRGAVF
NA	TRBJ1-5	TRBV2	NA	TGTGCCAGCAAGCCGGGGGTCGATGATCAGCCCCAGCATTTT	CASKPGVDDQPQHF
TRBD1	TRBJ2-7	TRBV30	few	TGTGCCTGGGGACAGGGAATGAGTCCCTACGAGCAGTACTTC	CAWGQGMSPYEQYF
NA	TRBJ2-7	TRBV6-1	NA	TGTGCCAGCAGTCTTCTATACTACGAGCAGTACTTC	CASSLLYYEQYF
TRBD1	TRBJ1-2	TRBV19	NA	TGTGCCAGTAGCGCGCAGGGGGCGCGCTATGGCTACACCTTC	CASSAQGARYGYTF
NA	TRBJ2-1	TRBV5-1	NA	TGCGCCAGCAGCTTCGGCGTGGGACATGGAGTCAATGAGCAGTTCTTC	CASSFGVGHGVNEQFF
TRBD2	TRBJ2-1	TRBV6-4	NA	TGTGCCAGCAGAGGTAGCGGGAGTACCCGACCCAATGAGCAGTTCTTC	CASRGSGSTRPNEQFF
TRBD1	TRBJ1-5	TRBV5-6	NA	TGTGCCAGCAGTTATGGACAGGGAGGGCAGCCCCAGCATTTT	CASSYGQGGQPQHF
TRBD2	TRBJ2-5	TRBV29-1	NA	TGCAGCGTTGTACTAGCGGGAAGAGAGACCCAGTACTTC	CSVVLAGRETQYF
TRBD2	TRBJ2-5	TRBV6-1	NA	TGTGCCAGCAGTGAAGCGCTGGCGGGAGGGGGGGAGACCCAGTACTTC	CASSEALAGGGETQYF
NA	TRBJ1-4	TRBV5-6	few	TGTGCCAGCAGCTCCCCCCAATCGACAGGATCCGAAAAACTGTTTTTT	CASSSPQSTGSEKLFF
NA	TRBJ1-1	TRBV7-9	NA	TGTGCCAGCAGCTCCCCCTTCGACACTGAAGCTTTCTTT	CASSSPFDTEAFF
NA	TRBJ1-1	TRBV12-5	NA	TGTGCTAGTGGTTTGACTATCAGGGAGGAGGCCACTGAAGCTTTCTTT	CASGLTIREEATEAFF
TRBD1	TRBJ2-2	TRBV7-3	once	TGTGCCAGCAGCTTTCCGCGGCACCTGAGCGAGGGGGCTAGCACCGGGGAGCTGTTTTTT	CASSFPRHLSEGASTGELFF
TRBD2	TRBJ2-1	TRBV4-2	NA	TGTGCCAGCAGCCAAGACGGGACTAGCGGATTCAATGAGCAGTTCTTC	CASSQDGTSGFNEQFF
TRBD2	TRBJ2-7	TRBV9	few	TGTGCCAGCAGCGCTAGCGGGAGTGGCTACGAGCAGTACTTC	CASSASGSGYEQYF
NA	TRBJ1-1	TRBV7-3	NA	TGTGCCAGCAGCCCTATTTTAAGGAACACTGAAGCTTTCTTT	CASSPILRNTEAFF
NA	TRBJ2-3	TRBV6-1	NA	TGTGCCAGCAGCGGGATTTCGAGGGATACGCAGTATTTT	CASSGISRDTQYF
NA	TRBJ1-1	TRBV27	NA	TGTGCCAGCAGCCTTCAGGGGAGCGCCACTGAAGCTTTCTTT	CASSLQGSATEAFF
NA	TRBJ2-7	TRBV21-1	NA	TGTGCCAGCAGCAAAGCGGGTCGACAGGTATCATACTACGAGCAGTACTTC	CASSKAGRQVSYYEQYF
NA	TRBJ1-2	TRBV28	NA	TGTGCCAGCAGTGCCGGACAGTCTAACTATGGCTACACCTTC	CASSAGQSNYGYTF
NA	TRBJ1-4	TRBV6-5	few	TGTGCCAGCAGTTATAGGGGCGTAAATGAAAAACTGTTTTTT	CASSYRGVNEKLFF
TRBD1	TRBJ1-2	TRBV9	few	TGTGCCAGCAGCGTAGGGGCAGGGGGCAACTATGGCTACACCTTC	CASSVGAGGNYGYTF
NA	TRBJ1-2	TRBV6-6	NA	TGTGCCAGCAGTACCCCCGGGAGGGGGGATGGCTACACCTTC	CASSTPGRGDGYTF
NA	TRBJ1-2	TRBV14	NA	TGTGCCAGCAGCCAAGCTGGCATCCATGGCTACACCTTC	CASSQAGIHGYTF
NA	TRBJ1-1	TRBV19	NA	TGTGCCAGTAGTAGAAATCCGGGCACTGAAGCTTTCTTT	CASSRNPGTEAFF
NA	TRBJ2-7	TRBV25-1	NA	TGTGCCACAGGGGAGACGGTCGAGCAGTACTTC	CATGETVEQYF
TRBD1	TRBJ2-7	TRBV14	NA	TGTGCCAGCAGCCGGACAGGGAACGAGCAGTACTTC	CASSRTGNEQYF
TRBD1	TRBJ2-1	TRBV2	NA	TGTGCCAGCAGTGAAGTTGGGACAGACAGGGGAGGAGGGAATGAGCAGTTCTTC	CASSEVGTDRGGGNEQFF
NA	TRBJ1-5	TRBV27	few	TGTGCCAGCAGTCCGCAGGGATGGAATCAGCCCCAGCATTTT	CASSPQGWNQPQHF
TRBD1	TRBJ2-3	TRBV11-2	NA	TGTGCCAGCAGCTTAGCTTACACAGGGGTAGATACGCAGTATTTT	CASSLAYTGVDTQYF
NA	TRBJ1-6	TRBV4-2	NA	TGTGCCAGCAGCCAAGACGGACTCCTCCACTTT	CASSQDGLLHF
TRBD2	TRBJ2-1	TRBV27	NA	TGTGCCAGCAGTTCACCGGGACTACACAATGAGCAGTTCTTC	CASSSPGLHNEQFF
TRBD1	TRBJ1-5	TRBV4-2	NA	TGTGCCAGCAGCTCATACAACCTCGGACAGGGCCAGCCCCAGCATTTT	CASSSYNLGQGQPQHF
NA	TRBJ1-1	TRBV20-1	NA	TGCAGTGCAAAGCCCGGGACTGAAGCTTTCTTT	CSAKPGTEAFF
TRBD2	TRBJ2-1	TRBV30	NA	TGTGCCTGGATGGGGACTAGCGGCTCTAAGCAGTTCTTC	CAWMGTSGSKQFF
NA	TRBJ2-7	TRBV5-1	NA	TGCGCCAGCAGCTTGGGACTATGGCAGTACTTC	CASSLGLWQYF